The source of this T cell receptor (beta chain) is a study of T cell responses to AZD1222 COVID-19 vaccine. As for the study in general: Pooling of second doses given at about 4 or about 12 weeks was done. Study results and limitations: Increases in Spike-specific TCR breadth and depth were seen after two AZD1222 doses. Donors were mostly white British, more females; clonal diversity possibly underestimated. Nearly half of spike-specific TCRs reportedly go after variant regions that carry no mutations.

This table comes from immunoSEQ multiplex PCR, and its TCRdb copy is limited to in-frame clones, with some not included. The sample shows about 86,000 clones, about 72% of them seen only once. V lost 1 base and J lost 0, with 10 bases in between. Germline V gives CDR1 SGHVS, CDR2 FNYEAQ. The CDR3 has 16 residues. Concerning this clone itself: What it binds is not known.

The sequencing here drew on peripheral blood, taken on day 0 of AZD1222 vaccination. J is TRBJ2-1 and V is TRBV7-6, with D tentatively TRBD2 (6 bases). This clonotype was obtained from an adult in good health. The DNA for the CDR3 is TGTGCCAGCAGCTTAGAGGGACTTGGCTCCTACAATGAGCAGTTCTTC. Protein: CASSLEGLGSYNEQFF.